One and the same sample provided the 27 T cell receptor beta chains below, sequenced in a study of monozygotic twins with inflammatory bowel disease (dated by TCRdb to about 2019). The method behind the library was 5' RACE. Data came from an Illumina HiSeq 2500. TCRdb reprocessed the public reads and reports one entry per CDR3 protein sequence, without DNA. The sample table records a few hundred thousand distinct CDR3 sequences. The ten top clones hold 2% to 3% of the sample. Source material: blood. The receptors were sampled from a human donor with ulcerative colitis or Crohn's disease, or a healthy co-twin of an affected twin (not recorded which).

The chain employs TRBV5-4 and TRBJ2-1; TCRdb picks TRBD2, but there is no DNA to check that call. The CDR3 loop spans 17 amino acids. CDR1 and CDR2 (germline): SGHNT, YYREEE (reference sequence). This chain's CDR3 is CASSLGLAGGVGNEQFF.

The V call is TRBV6-1, the J call TRBJ2-7; the D gene TCRdb calls, TRBD2, cannot be checked with no DNA. Germline values: CDR1 MNHNS, CDR2 SASEGT. There are 17 residues in the CDR3. The CDR3 protein is CASSQPGLAGFSYEQYF.

The rearrangement uses TRBV7-7 and TRBJ2-3; the TRBD2 assignment by TCRdb is unverifiable without DNA. CDR1 and CDR2 from the germline V gene are SSHAT and FNYEAQ (reference sequence). There are 13 residues in the CDR3. The CDR3: CASSPSVGGRRYF.

The chain uses TRBV5-6 and TRBJ2-4; TCRdb's assignment of TRBD1 cannot be checked, as there is no DNA. The CDR3 runs to 14 residues. The germline CDR1 and CDR2 sequences are SGHDT and YYEEEE. The CDR3 spells CASSLISAGGIQYF.

This chain links TRBV5-1 with TRBJ2-3; the TRBD1 assignment by TCRdb is unverifiable without DNA. This CDR3 comprises 17 residues. Germline V lookup: CDR1 SGHRS, CDR2 YFSETQ. CDR3 protein: CASSLLGGGMSADTQYF.

This CDR3 is CASSRDKAYEQYF. The rearrangement uses TRBV7-6 and TRBJ2-7; lacking DNA, the TRBD1 call made by TCRdb goes unchecked. Germline assignment: CDR1 SGHVS and CDR2 FNYEAQ. This CDR3 has 13 residues.

J is TRBJ2-1 and V is TRBV5-6; TCRdb names TRBD1, which stays unverified in the absence of DNA. The CDR3 is made up of 15 amino acids. The germline V gene has CDR1 SGHDT and CDR2 YYEEEE. This CDR3 reads CASSLLSPGYNEQFF. The full variable domain, completed using reference TRBV5-6 and TRBJ2-1, is DAGVTQSPTHLIKTRGQQVTLRCSPKSGHDTVSWYQQALGQGPQFIFQYYEEEERQRGNFPDRFSGHQFPNYSSELNVNALLLGDSALYLCASSLLSPGYNEQFFGPGTRLTVL.

The chain recombines TRBV27 with TRBJ2-7; TCRdb's assignment of TRBD1 cannot be checked, as there is no DNA. Germline CDR1 reads MNHEY; CDR2 reads SMNVEV (reference sequence). This CDR3 spans 15 amino acids. CDR3 in amino acids: CASSLGGQGGYEQYF.

The chain has TRBV2 and TRBJ1-5; TCRdb selects TRBD1, and the lack of DNA leaves this call unchecked. The germline gives CDR1 SNHLY, CDR2 FYNNEI. The CDR3 is made up of 15 amino acids. CDR3 protein: CASREGTGRNQPQHF.

The V call is TRBV12-3 or TRBV12-4, the J call TRBJ2-5. CDR3 length: 12 amino acids. The chain's CDR3 is CASGYRQETQYF.

The chain links TRBV11-2 to TRBJ2-3; TCRdb picks TRBD1, but there is no DNA to check that call. The CDR3 sequence is 17 residues long. CDR1 and CDR2 (germline): SGHAT, FQNNGV. CDR3 loop: CASSLDWLQGPTDTQYF.

The gene calls are TRBV7-9 and TRBJ2-6; TCRdb returns TRBD1, unconfirmable since there is no DNA. Germline assignment: CDR1 SEHNR and CDR2 FQNEAQ (reference sequence). The CDR3 covers 16 residues. The CDR3 loop is CASSFDRSSGANVLTF. The full variable domain, rest sourced from reference TRBV7-9 and TRBJ2-6, is DTGVSQNPRHKITKRGQNVTFRCDPISEHNRLYWYRQTLGQGPEFLTYFQNEAQLEKSRLLSDRFSAERPKGSFSTLEIQRTEQGDSAMYLCASSFDRSSGANVLTFGAGSRLTVL.

The J gene is TRBJ1-3, the V gene TRBV7-2; TCRdb gives TRBD1 as the D gene, but with no DNA this cannot be confirmed. Looked up from germline, CDR1 is SGHTA and CDR2 is FQGNSA. The length of the CDR3 is 14 residues. CDR3 protein: CASSLTGGRNTIYF. The complete variable domain, with remaining parts taken from reference TRBV7-2 and TRBJ1-3, reads GAGVSQSPSNKVTEKGKDVELRCDPISGHTALYWYRQSLGQGLEFLIYFQGNSAPDKSGLPSDRFSAERTGGSVSTLTIQRTQQEDSAVYLCASSLTGGRNTIYFGEGSWLTVV.

The chain couples TRBV29-1 to TRBJ2-5; TCRdb names TRBD1, which stays unverified in the absence of DNA. The CDR3 runs 14 residues. Germline V gene lookup returns CDR1 SQVTM and CDR2 ANQGSEA. The CDR3 region is CSVAGGASQETQYF.

The chain carries TRBV5-1 and TRBJ2-5; TCRdb's assignment of TRBD1 cannot be checked, as there is no DNA. Germline V gene sequence: CDR1 SGHRS, CDR2 YFSETQ. The CDR3 runs to 14 residues. This CDR3 is CASSLYTGKETQYF. The full variable domain, its missing parts supplied by reference TRBV5-1 and TRBJ2-5, is KAGVTQTPRYLIKTRGQQVTLSCSPISGHRSVSWYQQTPGQGLQFLFEYFSETQRNKGNFPGRFSGRQFSNSRSEMNVSTLELGDSALYLCASSLYTGKETQYFGPGTRLLVL.

The chain recombines TRBV6-2 or TRBV6-3 with TRBJ2-3; TCRdb reports TRBD1, a call that lacks DNA to check it against. The CDR3 length is 15 residues. Germline loops: CDR1 MNHEY, CDR2 SVGEGT. The CDR3 reads CASSIWTGFTDTQYF.

J is TRBJ2-3 and V is TRBV5-1; without DNA, the TCRdb call of TRBD2 cannot be checked. From germline, CDR1 is SGHRS and CDR2 YFSETQ. This CDR3 is 17 amino acids long. CDR3 region: CASRASVLGYSTDTQYF.

This chain links TRBV5-4 with TRBJ2-3; there is no DNA to check the TCRdb D call of TRBD2. Germline V gene lookup returns CDR1 SGHNT and CDR2 YYREEE (reference sequence). The CDR3 consists of 16 residues. The CDR3 is CASSGTSGARTDTQYF.

The chain uses TRBV4-3 and TRBJ2-5; the TRBD2 assignment by TCRdb is unverifiable without DNA. CDR3 size: 18 residues. Germline loops: CDR1 LGHNA, CDR2 YSLEER. The CDR3 region is CASSQDSQLAGVQETQYF.

The rearrangement joins TRBV5-4 to TRBJ1-1; the D gene TCRdb calls, TRBD1, cannot be checked with no DNA. Germline V gene lookup returns CDR1 SGHNT and CDR2 YYREEE (reference sequence). The CDR3 contains 14 residues. CDR3 sequence: CASSKGQDRTEAFF.

The V and J genes are TRBV28 and TRBJ2-4. From germline, CDR1 is MDHEN and CDR2 SYDVKM. The CDR3 covers 12 residues. This CDR3 reads CASRTAPNIQYF. Filled out from reference TRBV28 and TRBJ2-4, the complete variable domain reads DVKVTQSSRYLVKRTGEKVFLECVQDMDHENMFWYRQDPGLGLRLIYFSYDVKMKEKGDIPEGYSVSREKKERFSLILESASTNQTSMYLCASRTAPNIQYFGAGTRLSVL.

The CDR3 sequence: CASSLTVTSSTDTQYF. The rearrangement joins TRBV5-1 to TRBJ2-3. CDR1 and CDR2 from the germline V gene are SGHRS and YFSETQ. The CDR3 has 16 amino acids.

The chain couples TRBV4-3 to TRBJ2-1; TCRdb's assignment of TRBD1 cannot be checked, as there is no DNA. The V gene's germline CDR1 is LGHNA and CDR2 YSLEER. The CDR3 length is 15 residues. The CDR3 reads CASSPSPGAQNEQFF.

The CDR3 here is CASSPPLLQLDTQYF. The J gene is TRBJ2-3, the V gene TRBV18. The CDR3 totals 15 residues. The germline CDR1 and CDR2 sequences are KGHSH and LQKENI.

The chain combines TRBV7-2 with TRBJ2-3; the D call from TCRdb, TRBD1, cannot be confirmed without DNA. This CDR3 is built from 15 residues. Germline lookup yields CDR1 SGHTA and CDR2 FQGNSA. CDR3 region: CAHTAQGGPTDTQYF.

The V call is TRBV5-1, the J call TRBJ1-6; TCRdb proposes TRBD1, but this gene call is untestable without DNA. The germline V gene encodes CDR1 SGHRS and CDR2 YFSETQ. CDR3 length equals 15 residues. The CDR3 sequence is CASSLGRTGTSPLHF.

The rearrangement joins TRBV27 to TRBJ1-2. The CDR3 loop spans 13 amino acids. Germline V lookup: CDR1 MNHEY, CDR2 SMNVEV (reference sequence). The CDR3 reads CASSLAGHYGYTF.